This T cell receptor beta chain was retrieved from a study of shared clonotypes between healthy human individuals. Regarding the study as a whole: Around 5% of naive CD4 clonotypes were common to a handful of donors. Incompleteness in sorted-subset sequencing, despite large depth, was shown by rarefaction. Among donors, the sharing of clonotypes was expected to be influenced by sequencing depth.

As regards this clone: The antigen remains unidentified. Other DNA sequences in the same sample also yield this CDR3.

This CDR3 comprises 13 residues. The V gene's germline CDR1 is SGHTA and CDR2 FQGTGA. The V end lost 4 bases, the J end lost 5 bases, and 11 bases lay between the germline ends. Here immunoSEQ multiplex PCR was the method, and the copy in TCRdb shows in-frame clones only, minus some. The sample lists some 2,000,000 clones, approximately 96% occurring once. V usage is TRBV7-3 and J usage is TRBJ2-5; D possibly corresponds to TRBD1 (6 bases). The receptor's source is a man between 18 and 29 years old in good health. Sequenced input: naive CD4+ T cells sorted from blood. The subset here: CD45RA+ positively selected. The CDR3 spells CASSSQGSETQYF. The DNA of the CDR3 is TGTGCCAGCAGCTCACAGGGTTCTGAGACCCAGTACTTC.